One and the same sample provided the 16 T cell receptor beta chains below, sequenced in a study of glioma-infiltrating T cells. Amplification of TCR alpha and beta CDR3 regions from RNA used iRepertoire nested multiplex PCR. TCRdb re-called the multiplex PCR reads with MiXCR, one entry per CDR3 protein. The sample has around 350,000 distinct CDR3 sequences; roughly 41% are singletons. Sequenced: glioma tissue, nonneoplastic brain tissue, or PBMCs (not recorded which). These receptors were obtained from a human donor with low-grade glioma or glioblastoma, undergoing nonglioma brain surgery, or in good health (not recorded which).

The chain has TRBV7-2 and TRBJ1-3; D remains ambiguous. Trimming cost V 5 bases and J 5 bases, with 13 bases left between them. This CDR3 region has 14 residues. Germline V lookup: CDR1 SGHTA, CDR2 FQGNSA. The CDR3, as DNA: TGTGCCAGCAGCCCGGCCAGGCAACGAAACACCATATATTTT. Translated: CASSPARQRNTIYF.

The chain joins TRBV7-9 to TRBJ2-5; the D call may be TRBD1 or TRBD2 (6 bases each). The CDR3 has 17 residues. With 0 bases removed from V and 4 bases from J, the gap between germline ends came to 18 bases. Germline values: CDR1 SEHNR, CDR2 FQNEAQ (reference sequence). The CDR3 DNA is TGTGCCAGCAGCTTAGCGTCTTCGGGCAGGGGAGGAGAGACCCAGTACTTC. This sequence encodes CASSLASSGRGGETQYF.

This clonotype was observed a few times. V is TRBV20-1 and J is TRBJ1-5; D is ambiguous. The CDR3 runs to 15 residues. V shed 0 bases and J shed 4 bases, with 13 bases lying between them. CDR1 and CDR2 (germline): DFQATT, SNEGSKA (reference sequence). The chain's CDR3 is CSARDTPSGNQPQHF. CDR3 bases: TGCAGTGCTAGAGATACCCCGTCTGGAAATCAGCCCCAGCATTTT.

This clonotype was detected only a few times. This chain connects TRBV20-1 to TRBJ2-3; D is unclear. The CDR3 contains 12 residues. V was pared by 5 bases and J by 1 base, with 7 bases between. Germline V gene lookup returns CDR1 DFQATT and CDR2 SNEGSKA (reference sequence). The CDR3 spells CSAEVGTDTQYF. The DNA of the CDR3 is TGCAGTGCTGAGGTCGGCACAGATACGCAGTATTTT.

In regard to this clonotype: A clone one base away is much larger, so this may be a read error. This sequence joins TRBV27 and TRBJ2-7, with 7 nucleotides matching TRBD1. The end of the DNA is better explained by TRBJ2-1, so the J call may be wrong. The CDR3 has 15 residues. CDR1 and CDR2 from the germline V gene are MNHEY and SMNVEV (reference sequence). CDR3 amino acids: CASSFQTGLVHEQFF. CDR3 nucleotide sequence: TGTGCCAGCAGTTTCCAGACAGGGCTGGTACACGAGCAGTTCTTC.

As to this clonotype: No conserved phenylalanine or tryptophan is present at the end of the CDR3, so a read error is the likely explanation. The CDR3 DNA reads TGTGCCAGCAACTCCGGGACTAGCGTCTACTCCTACAATGAGCAGTTCCTC. Protein: CASNSGTSVYSYNEQFL. V usage is TRBV27 and J usage is TRBJ2-1; 10 positions agree with TRBD2. This CDR3 has 17 residues. V dropped 7 bases and J dropped 0; count of bases not matched to a gene: 9. CDR1 and CDR2 (germline): MNHEY, SMNVEV (reference sequence).

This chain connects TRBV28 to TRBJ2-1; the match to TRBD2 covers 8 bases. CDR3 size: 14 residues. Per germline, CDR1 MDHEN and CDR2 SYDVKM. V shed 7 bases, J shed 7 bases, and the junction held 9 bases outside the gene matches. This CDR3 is CASMVSGTRNEQFF. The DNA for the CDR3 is TGTGCCAGCATGGTTAGCGGGACGAGGAATGAGCAGTTCTTC.

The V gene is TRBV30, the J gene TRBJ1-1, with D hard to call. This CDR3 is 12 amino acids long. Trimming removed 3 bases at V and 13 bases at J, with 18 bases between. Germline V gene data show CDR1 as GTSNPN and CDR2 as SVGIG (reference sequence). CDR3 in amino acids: CAWRNPSGLDFF. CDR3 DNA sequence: TGTGCCTGGAGGAATCCCAGCGGTCTGGATTTCTTT.

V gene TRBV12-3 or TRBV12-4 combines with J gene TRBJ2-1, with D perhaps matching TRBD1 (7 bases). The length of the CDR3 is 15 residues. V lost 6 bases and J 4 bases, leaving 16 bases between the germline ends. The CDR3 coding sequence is TGTGCCAGCAGACCTCAGGGGGGCGGTTACAATGAGCAGTTCTTC. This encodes CASRPQGGGYNEQFF.

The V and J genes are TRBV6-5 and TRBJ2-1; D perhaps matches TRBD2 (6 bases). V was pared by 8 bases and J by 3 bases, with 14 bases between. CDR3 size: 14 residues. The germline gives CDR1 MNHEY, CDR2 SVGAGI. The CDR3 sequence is CASYGGTYYNEQFF. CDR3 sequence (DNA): TGTGCCAGCTATGGCGGGACTTACTACAATGAGCAGTTCTTC.

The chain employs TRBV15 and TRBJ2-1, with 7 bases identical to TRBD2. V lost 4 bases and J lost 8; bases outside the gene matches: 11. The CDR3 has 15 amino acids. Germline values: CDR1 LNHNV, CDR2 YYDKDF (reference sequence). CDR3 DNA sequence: TGTGCCACCAGCACAGCACGGGAGGTTGCCCATGAGCAGTTCTTC. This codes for CATSTAREVAHEQFF.

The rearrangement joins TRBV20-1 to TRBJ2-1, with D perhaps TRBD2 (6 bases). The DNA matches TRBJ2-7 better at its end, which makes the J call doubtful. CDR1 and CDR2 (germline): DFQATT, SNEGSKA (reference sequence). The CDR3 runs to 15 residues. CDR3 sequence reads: CSAQGGAGSGYEQYF. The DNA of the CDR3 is TGCAGTGCCCAAGGCGGGGCGGGATCTGGCTACGAGCAGTACTTC.

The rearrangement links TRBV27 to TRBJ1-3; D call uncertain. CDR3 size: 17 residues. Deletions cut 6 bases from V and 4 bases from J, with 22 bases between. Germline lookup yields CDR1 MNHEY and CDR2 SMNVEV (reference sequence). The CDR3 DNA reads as TGTGCCAGCAGATCTCTCTCGCGGGTAGGCCGAGGAAACACCATATATTTT. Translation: CASRSLSRVGRGNTIYF.

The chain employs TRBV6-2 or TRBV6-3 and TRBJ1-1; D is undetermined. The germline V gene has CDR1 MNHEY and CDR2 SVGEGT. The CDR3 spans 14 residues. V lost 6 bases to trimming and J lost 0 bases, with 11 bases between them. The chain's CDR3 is CASRESTMNTEAFF. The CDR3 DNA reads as TGTGCCAGCAGGGAGTCCACAATGAACACTGAAGCTTTCTTT.

The CDR3 nucleotides are TGTGCCAGCAGCCTGACAGGGGGCGCCGAGAGTTCACCCCTCCACTTT. This gives the protein CASSLTGGAESSPLHF. V and J are TRBV3-1 and TRBJ1-6, with 10 bases that match TRBD1. V lost 4 bases, J lost 9 bases, and 9 bases stayed unmatched. The CDR3 length is 16 residues. Per germline, CDR1 LGHDT and CDR2 YNNKEL (reference sequence).

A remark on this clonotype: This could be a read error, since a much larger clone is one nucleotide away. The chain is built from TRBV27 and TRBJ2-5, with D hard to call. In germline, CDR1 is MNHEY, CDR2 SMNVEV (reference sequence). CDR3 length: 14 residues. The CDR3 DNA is TGTTCCAGCAGTTTATTCCGTGCCCAAGAGACCCAGTACTTC. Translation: CSSSLFRAQETQYF.